This TCR beta chain was found in a study of blood T cell repertoires in COVID-19. Study-wide context: COVID-19 samples, acute and convalescent, were from the United States, Italy and Spain. PBMCs, B-cell-depleted T cells, or T cells provided the cDNA or gDNA that made up the material.

From germline, CDR1 is SGHTA and CDR2 FQGTGA. CDR3 length: 15 residues. V shed 4 bases and J 5 bases; nucleotides not matched to a gene: 10. Original data processing: The assay estimated nucleated cells by amplifying reference gene primers. Data came from immunoSEQ multiplex PCR; TCRdb stores just in-frame clones and leaves some out. That table furnishes V, J and clone size, whereas the DNA furnished D and trimming. The top ten clones hold 1.5% to 2% of a sample with fewer than 200,000 clones, roughly 86% of them seen once. The sample taken for sequencing was peripheral blood. This clonotype was sampled from a woman aged 45 to 65 with acute or convalescent COVID-19. The chain couples TRBV7-3 to TRBJ2-5; 7 positions agree with TRBD1. The CDR3 DNA is TGTGCCAGCAGCTCCGGGACAGCCGAGGGGGAGACCCAGTACTTC. This codes for CASSSGTAEGETQYF.